This T cell receptor (beta chain) was sequenced during a study of cytomegalovirus exposure and HLA in healthy donors. Comments on this clone: Its antigen remains unidentified.

Overall study results and limits: According to the study, 150 to 200 TCR beta chains were cytomegalovirus-associated. Confirmation was obtained in vitro that a few CMV-associated chains are specific for CMV antigens.

The CDR3 loop spans 12 amino acids. CDR1 is MNHEY, CDR2 SMNVEV, per germline (reference sequence). The germline V and J ends were trimmed by 3 bases and 6 bases, with 8 bases remaining between them. Donors came from a validation cohort of 95 to 150 subjects, distinct from the first 666-subject cohort. Sequencing was performed with immunoSEQ multiplex PCR; in TCRdb, only in-frame clones are kept and a portion is missing. The data contain fewer than 150,000 clones, 80% to 90% of them seen just once; the ten biggest clones take up approximately 7.5%. This chain links TRBV27 with TRBJ1-2, with D maybe TRBD1 (5 bases). The material sequenced was PBMCs. The sequence was collected from a woman under 30 in good health and CMV-seropositive. CDR3 residues: CASSFLRDGYTF. In nucleotides, the CDR3 is TGTGCCAGCAGTTTCCTCAGGGATGGCTACACCTTC.